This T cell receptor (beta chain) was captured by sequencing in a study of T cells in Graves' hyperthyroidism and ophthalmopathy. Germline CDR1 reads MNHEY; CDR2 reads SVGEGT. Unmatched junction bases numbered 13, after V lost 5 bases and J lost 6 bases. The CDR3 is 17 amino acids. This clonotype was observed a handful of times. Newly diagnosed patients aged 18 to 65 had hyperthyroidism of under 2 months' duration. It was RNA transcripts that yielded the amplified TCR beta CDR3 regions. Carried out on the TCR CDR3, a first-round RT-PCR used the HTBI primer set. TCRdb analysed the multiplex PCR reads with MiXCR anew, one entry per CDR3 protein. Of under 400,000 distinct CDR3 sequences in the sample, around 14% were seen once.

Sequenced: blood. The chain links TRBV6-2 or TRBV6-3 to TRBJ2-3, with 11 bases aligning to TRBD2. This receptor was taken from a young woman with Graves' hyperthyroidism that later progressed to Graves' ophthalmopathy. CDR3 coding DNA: TGTGCCAGCAGTCGAGGGAAGACTAGCGGGGATTCTGATACGCAGTATTTT. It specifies CASSRGKTSGDSDTQYF.